This TCR beta chain was obtained from a study of shared clonotypes between healthy human individuals. On the study more broadly: Sampling drew on donors who were a couple of women and a few men aged 18 to 49.

Study-wide results and limits: Naive subsets typically showed greater estimated richness than memory subsets.

Method: immunoSEQ multiplex PCR; TCRdb's copy keeps in-frame clones and lacks some. The profile shows roughly 700,000 clones, about 74% of them singletons. The V and J ends lost 6 bases and 2 bases, in that order; junction bases with no gene match: 4. The CDR3 is 15 amino acids. Per the germline V gene, CDR1 is MRHNA and CDR2 is SNTAGT. Points on this clone: Its specificity is not known.

The genes are TRBV6-4 and TRBJ2-1; 10 nucleotides agree with TRBD2. Sequenced input: memory CD4+ T cells sorted from blood. Subset in this sample: CD45RA-negative fraction. This TCR was sampled from a woman aged 30 to 39 in good health. The CDR3 loop reads CASRAGGKAYNEQFF. CDR3 DNA: TGTGCCAGCAGAGCGGGAGGGAAAGCCTACAATGAGCAGTTCTTC.